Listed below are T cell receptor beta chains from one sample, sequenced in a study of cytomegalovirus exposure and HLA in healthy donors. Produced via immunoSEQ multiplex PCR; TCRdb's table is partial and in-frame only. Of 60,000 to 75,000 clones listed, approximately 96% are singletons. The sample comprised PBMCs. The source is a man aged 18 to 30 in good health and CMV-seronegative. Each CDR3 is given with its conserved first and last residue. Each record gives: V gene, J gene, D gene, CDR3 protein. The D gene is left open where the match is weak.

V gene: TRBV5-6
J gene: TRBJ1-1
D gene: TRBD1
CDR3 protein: CASSKGTGVWFTEAFF

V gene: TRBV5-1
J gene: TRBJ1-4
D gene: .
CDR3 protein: CASSLSSRLEELFF

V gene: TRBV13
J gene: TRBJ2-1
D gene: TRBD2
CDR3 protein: CASSSLGLAAYNEQFF

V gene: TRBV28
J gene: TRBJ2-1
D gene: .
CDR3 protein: CASSLLSIVTALYNEQFF

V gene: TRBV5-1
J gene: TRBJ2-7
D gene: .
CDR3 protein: CASSLSGELYEQYF

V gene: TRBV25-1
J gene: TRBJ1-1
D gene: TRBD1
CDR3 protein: CASSGTANTEAFF

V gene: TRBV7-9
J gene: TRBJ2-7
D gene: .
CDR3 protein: CASSSRRGEHSYEQYF

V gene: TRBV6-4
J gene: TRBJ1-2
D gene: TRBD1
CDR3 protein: CASPRDRVRAGYTF

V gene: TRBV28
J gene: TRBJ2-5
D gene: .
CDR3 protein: CATRGLQETQYF

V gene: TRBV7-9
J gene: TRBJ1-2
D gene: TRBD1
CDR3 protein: CASSLEDRGIVGYTF